These T cell receptor beta chains were read from a single sample in a study of blood T cells in healthy people across ages. Via MiXCR, TCRdb re-called the 5' RACE reads, giving one row per CDR3 protein. The sample holds fewer than 1,200,000 distinct CDR3 sequences, approximately 25% seen once. These data were also reused for a study on T cells of mothers and their children.

The source material was blood. Receptor source: a girl aged 2 to 9 in good health. CDR3s include the opening cysteine and the closing phenylalanine or tryptophan. The order of the fields is V gene, CDR3 protein.

>TRBV27
CASSLLGGDSPLHF
>TRBV20-1
CSASYDSTDTQYF
>TRBV29-1
CSVVPPATQYF
>TRBV7-9
CASFLLGGSTDTQYF
>TRBV6-4
CASSGAARMMNTEAFF
>TRBV7-9
CASSPTGQVNEQFF
>TRBV6-6
CASSYSTAQPQHF
>TRBV5-1
CASRGWGSQETQYF
>TRBV4-3
CASSQAHSETQYF
>TRBV20-1
CSARDSSIYGYTF
>TRBV7-9
CASSLEGLGIGGYTF
>TRBV28
CASSESIGASYGYTF
>TRBV24-1
CATSDRGHGETQYF
>TRBV12-3/TRBV12-4
CASSFGVEQYF
>TRBV9
CASSVGSILSDTQYF
>TRBV20-1
CSARRLGSNEQFF
>TRBV3-1
CASSQEGSTGVLYGYTF
>TRBV12-3/TRBV12-4
CASSLLPRGVQETQYF
>TRBV19
CASSPTGTGIHEQFF
>TRBV4-1
CASSQGASYEQYF
>TRBV12-3/TRBV12-4
CASSLLLAGHTGEQYF
>TRBV5-1
CASSLAIWLAGEDTQYF
>TRBV28
CASRSRGQSYEQYF